What follows are 2 T cell receptor beta chains derived from one specimen sequenced in a study of T cells in tumors and immune-related adverse events. Assay used: immunoSEQ multiplex PCR; TCRdb lists only in-frame clones, some missing. The profile shows 7,900 or so clones, 94% of them singletons. Sequenced material: lymph node tissue, taken from a patient treated with anti-PD-1 therapy. Receptors originate from a female donor with metastatic renal cell carcinoma.

The chain uses TRBV29-1 and TRBJ2-3; 7 bases are a match to TRBD2. Germline lookup yields CDR1 SQVTM and CDR2 ANQGSEA. After removal of 2 bases from V and 2 bases from J, the junction contained 1 base not matched to a gene. CDR3 length equals 13 residues. The CDR3 nucleotides are TGCAGCGTTGAAAGCGGGAACACAGATACGCAGTATTTT. This sequence encodes CSVESGNTDTQYF.

V usage is TRBV21-1 and J usage is TRBJ1-1. TRBV21-1 is designated a pseudogene. The CDR3 loop spans 19 amino acids. CDR3 region: CASRSNVSRTGGMNTEAFF. DNA of the CDR3: TGTGCCAGCAGGTCAAATGTCTCAAGAACAGGAGGAATGAACACTGAAGCTTTCTTT.